This TCR beta chain was identified in a study of blood T cell repertoires in COVID-19. Study-level background: Material from acute and convalescent COVID-19 was sourced from the United States, Italy and Spain.

TCRdb's table, derived via immunoSEQ multiplex PCR, lists solely in-frame clones and lacks some. This sample has around 310,000 clones; 85% to 90% occur once, and the top ten carry around 0.96%. This clone has a handful of counts. The germline V gene has CDR1 SGHVS and CDR2 FQNEAQ. The CDR3 consists of 15 residues. V lost 1 base to trimming and J lost 8 bases, with 12 bases between them. The source is a woman aged 40 to 55 with COVID-19, enrolled during active disease. The material sequenced was peripheral blood. This chain connects TRBV7-8 to TRBJ1-6, with D tentatively TRBD1 (6 bases). The CDR3 bases are TGTGCCAGCAGCTTAGTCCAAGGGGGGGATTCACCCCTCCACTTT. Its translation: CASSLVQGGDSPLHF.